The clone carrying this T cell receptor (beta chain) has a count of ten or more. Its antigen is not known. The data stem from a study of metastatic and nonmetastatic thyroid tumors. Study-level background: Samples came from malignant and benign thyroid patients, and repertoires were compared across blood and tumor or nodule tissue. Findings and caveats of the study: Reported TCR beta diversity, measured in blood and tumor, was significantly higher for malignant thyroid tumors than for benign nodules.

Each patient came to thyroid surgery without any prior treatment (of any kind). This CDR3 spans 14 amino acids. CDR1 GTSNPN and CDR2 SVGIG come from the germline V gene (reference sequence). Unmatched junction bases numbered 6, after V lost 5 bases and J lost 5 bases. TCRdb reprocessed the PCR reads via MiXCR. This sample has tens of thousands of clones, with just under 15% found just once. The sequencing input was blood. The genes are TRBV30 and TRBJ2-3; TRBD1 aligns across 11 bases. This TCR derives from a female donor with papillary thyroid cancer or a benign thyroid nodule (not recorded which). Some clones in this sample may be carry-over from other donors' samples. In nucleotides, the CDR3 is TGTGCCTGGGCTTGGACAGGGGGCATAGATACGCAGTATTTT. Protein: CAWAWTGGIDTQYF.